A single sample gave rise to the 18 T cell receptor beta chains below, sequenced in a study of CD8+CD57+ T cells in acquired aplastic anemia. Genomic DNA was employed as the template in profiling TCR beta VDJ and CDR3. TCRdb called the reads again in MiXCR, with one record for every CDR3 protein. The sample carries approximately 180,000 distinct CDR3 sequences, 55% to 65% recorded once. Sequenced patients had shown CD8+CD57+ cell expansion by flow cytometry. Sequencing input: sorted CD4+, CD8+, or CD8+CD57+ T cells (not recorded which) from PBMCs. The receptors come from a human donor with aplastic anemia.

This clonotype was seen repeatedly, ten times or more. V usage is TRBV11-3 and J usage is TRBJ1-6; TRBD1 might be the D (5 bases). This CDR3 is 13 amino acids long. Germline values: CDR1 SGHNT, CDR2 YENEEA. V shed 5 bases and J shed 7 bases, with 9 bases lying between them. The chain's CDR3 is CASSRGKNSPLHF. The CDR3 nucleotides read TGTGCCAGCAGCCGGGGGAAAAATTCACCCCTCCACTTT. Complete variable domain (other parts from reference TRBV11-3 and TRBJ1-6): EAGVVQSPRYKIIEKKQPVAFWCNPISGHNTLYWYLQNLGQGPELLIRYENEEAVDDSQLPKDRFSAERLKGVDSTLKIQPAELGDSAVYLCASSRGKNSPLHFGNGTRLTVT.

V gene TRBV19 combines with J gene TRBJ2-7, with 7 bases lining up with TRBD2. The CDR3 consists of 13 residues. CDR1 is LNHDA, CDR2 SQIVND, per germline (reference sequence). V shed 6 bases, J shed 5 bases, and the junction held 7 bases outside the gene matches. The chain's CDR3 is CASSPGLVNEQYF. The CDR3 coding sequence is TGTGCCAGTAGCCCCGGACTAGTGAACGAGCAGTACTTC.

This clonotype came up a few times. The V gene is TRBV10-3, the J gene TRBJ1-5; TRBD1 might be the D (5 bases). The V gene lost 8 bases and the J gene lost 7 bases, with 9 bases spanning the gap. The germline V gene has CDR1 ENHRY and CDR2 SYGVKD. This CDR3 is built from 11 residues. The CDR3 DNA follows: TGTGCCATCGACGGGGGACAGCCCCAGCATTTT. The encoded protein is CAIDGGQPQHF.

About this clonotype itself: A much larger clonotype is one base distant, so this may be a read error. The J gene is TRBJ2-7, the V gene TRBV13; 7 bases align to TRBD1. Germline CDR1 reads PRHDT; CDR2 reads FYEKMQ (reference sequence). This CDR3 comprises 17 residues. CDR3 sequence reads: CASSLSGQSLFRYEQHF. The CDR3, as DNA: TGTGCCAGCAGCTTATCGGGACAGTCTCTTTTTCGTTACGAGCAGCACTTC.

This clonotype was counted at least ten times. The chain is built from TRBV7-9 and TRBJ1-2; TRBD1 is a possible D gene (5 bases). V shed 4 bases and J shed 4 bases, with 10 bases lying between them. The CDR3 is 13 amino acids. Germline V gives CDR1 SEHNR, CDR2 FQNEAQ (reference sequence). DNA for the CDR3: TGTGCCAGCAGCTCGGGGGGAAGCTATGGCTACACCTTC. It yields the protein CASSSGGSYGYTF.

This chain uses TRBV20-1 with TRBJ1-3; D unresolved. The CDR3 sequence is 12 residues long. V was clipped by 6 bases and J by 4 bases, with 10 bases between them. Per the germline V gene, CDR1 is DFQATT and CDR2 is SNEGSKA (reference sequence). CDR3 sequence: CSASPGGNTIYF. CDR3 coding DNA: TGCAGTGCCTCCCCGGGCGGAAACACCATATATTTT.

The chain has TRBV6-5 and TRBJ1-1; TRBD1 might be the D (5 bases). The CDR3 contains 14 residues. V gave up 2 bases and J gave up 3 bases, with 10 bases separating them. CDR1 and CDR2 (germline): MNHEY, SVGAGI. CDR3 sequence (DNA): TGTGCCAGCAGTTACGGGGGGGAACACACTGAAGCTTTCTTT. It is translated as CASSYGGEHTEAFF.

This sequence joins TRBV7-9 and TRBJ2-7; 8 positions match TRBD2. This CDR3 has 16 residues. The junction had 16 bases not matched to a gene; V was cut back by 10 bases and J by 2 bases. CDR1 and CDR2 (germline): SEHNR, FQNEAQ (reference sequence). This chain's CDR3 is CATDPHGGDPAYEQYF. In DNA form, the CDR3 reads TGTGCCACCGACCCGCACGGGGGGGACCCAGCCTACGAGCAGTACTTC.

This clonotype was counted at least ten times. The rearrangement links TRBV4-1 to TRBJ1-6, with TRBD1 as a possible D gene (5 bases). V was pared by 4 bases and J by 10 bases, with 20 bases between. Germline V gives CDR1 MGHRA, CDR2 YSYEKL. This CDR3 has 16 residues. The CDR3 region is CASSLTGAGDSSPLHF. In DNA, the CDR3 is TGCGCCAGCAGCCTCACTGGGGCAGGAGATTCCTCACCCCTCCACTTT.

The rearrangement joins TRBV20-1 to TRBJ2-5; perhaps D is TRBD1 or TRBD2 (5 bases each). Germline loops: CDR1 DFQATT, CDR2 SNEGSKA (reference sequence). Trimming took 1 base from V and 2 from J, leaving 14 bases between them. CDR3 length: 15 amino acids. The CDR3 region is CSARGHRDDQETQYF. The CDR3 region has the DNA TGCAGTGCTAGAGGTCACCGGGACGATCAAGAGACCCAGTACTTC.

The gene calls are TRBV6-1 and TRBJ2-1; D is undetermined. In germline, CDR1 is MNHNS, CDR2 SASEGT. V shed 2 bases and J shed 4 bases, with 12 bases lying between them. The CDR3 has 15 amino acids. The CDR3 protein is CASSERRSPYNEQFF. The CDR3 bases are TGTGCCAGCAGTGAACGCCGTTCCCCTTACAATGAGCAGTTCTTC.

The chain has TRBV7-6 and TRBJ1-1, with D possibly TRBD1 on 5 matching bases. The CDR3 sequence is 15 residues long. Per the germline V gene, CDR1 is SGHVS and CDR2 is FNYEAQ. V lost 7 bases, J lost 1 base, and 16 bases lay in between. DNA of the CDR3: TGTGCCAGCACCTCGGGTGCAGGGCCGAACACTGAAGCTTTCTTT. Its translation: CASTSGAGPNTEAFF. The entire variable domain, with the rest obtained from reference TRBV7-6 and TRBJ1-1, is as follows: GAGVSQSPRYKVTKRGQDVALRCDPISGHVSLYWYRQALGQGPEFLTYFNYEAQQDKSGLPNDRFSAERPEGSISTLTIQRTEQRDSAMYRCASTSGAGPNTEAFFGQGTRLTVV.

This clonotype was seen only a few times. The CDR3 reads CASSLFTGMDTEAFF. The CDR3 nucleotides read TGTGCCAGCAGTTTATTTACAGGGATGGACACTGAAGCTTTCTTT. V gene TRBV27 combines with J gene TRBJ1-1; D is possibly TRBD1 (6 bases). The CDR3 is 15 residues long. Germline CDR1 reads MNHEY; CDR2 reads SMNVEV (reference sequence). Between the trimmed V and J ends, which lost 1 base and 3 bases, there was a span of 12 bases.

The chain is built from TRBV5-1 and TRBJ2-1, with a weak D call TRBD2 (6 bases). Per the germline V gene, CDR1 is SGHRS and CDR2 is YFSETQ. This CDR3 spans 14 amino acids. Trimming left V 2 bases short and J 7 bases short, with 13 bases between. The CDR3 coding sequence is TGCGCCAGCAGCTTTGACCTCCTAGCGAATGAGCAGTTCTTC. Translation gives CASSFDLLANEQFF.

The V gene is TRBV7-9, the J gene TRBJ2-5; TRBD1 or TRBD2 may be the D gene (6 bases each). Germline assignment: CDR1 SEHNR and CDR2 FQNEAQ (reference sequence). V lost 3 bases and J lost 1, with 12 bases in between. This CDR3 comprises 15 residues. The CDR3 DNA sequence: TGTGCCAGCAGCTTGGGGGCGGGGTCCCAAGAGACCCAGTACTTC. This translates into CASSLGAGSQETQYF.

This clonotype is a singleton in its sample. The genes are TRBV12-3 or TRBV12-4 and TRBJ2-3; weak D call: TRBD1 (5 bases). Trimming cost V 7 bases and J 2 bases, with 13 bases left between them. The CDR3 contains 14 residues. CDR3 loop: CASIKGIPTDTQYF. CDR3 in DNA: TGTGCCAGCATTAAGGGGATACCCACAGATACGCAGTATTTT.

This clonotype has at least ten counts. The chain has TRBV12-3 or TRBV12-4 and TRBJ2-3; unclear D gene. Trimming took off 1 base at V and 8 bases at J, with 10 bases between the two ends. The CDR3 runs to 13 residues. In nucleotides, the CDR3 is TGTGCCAGCAGTTTAGATCCGCCCGGTACGCAGTATTTT. It yields the protein CASSLDPPGTQYF.

The chain uses TRBV12-3 or TRBV12-4 and TRBJ1-1; D call uncertain. CDR3 length equals 13 residues. With 5 bases removed from V and 4 bases from J, the gap between germline ends came to 11 bases. CDR3 DNA: TGTGCCAGCAGTCTGGGATCATCCACTGAAGCTTTCTTT. Its protein is CASSLGSSTEAFF.